The source of this TCR beta chain is a study of OX40 agonist ivuxolimab in advanced cancers. On the study more broadly: Earlier anti-PD-1, anti-PD-L1 or anti-CTLA-4 therapy was permitted; under 50% had received some. There were three patients with partial responses, one having hepatocellular carcinoma and two cutaneous melanoma. Study-level results: Averaged across samples, CD8+ T cells carried more expanded clones than CD4+ did. There was clonal expansion of CD4+ and CD8+ blood T cells by week 6 at 0.1 to 3.0 mg/kg.

About this clone: What it recognizes is unknown.

This table comes from immunoSEQ multiplex PCR, and its TCRdb copy is limited to in-frame clones, with some not included. This table has 65,000 to 90,000 clones, roughly 78% appearing once. The CDR3 covers 15 residues. Germline values: CDR1 LGHNA, CDR2 YSLEER. V was trimmed by 3 bases and J by 8 bases, leaving 19 bases between them. The receptor's source is an adult with an advanced solid tumor such as melanoma, head and neck, liver or kidney cancer. V usage is TRBV4-3 and J usage is TRBJ1-2; maybe TRBD1 (5 bases). Source: CD4+ or CD8+ T cells sorted from blood, taken in a trial of the OX40 agonist ivuxolimab. The CDR3 coding sequence is TGCGCCAGCAGCCAGGACCTCGGGGCTGGGTGGGGCTACACCTTC. It translates to CASSQDLGAGWGYTF.